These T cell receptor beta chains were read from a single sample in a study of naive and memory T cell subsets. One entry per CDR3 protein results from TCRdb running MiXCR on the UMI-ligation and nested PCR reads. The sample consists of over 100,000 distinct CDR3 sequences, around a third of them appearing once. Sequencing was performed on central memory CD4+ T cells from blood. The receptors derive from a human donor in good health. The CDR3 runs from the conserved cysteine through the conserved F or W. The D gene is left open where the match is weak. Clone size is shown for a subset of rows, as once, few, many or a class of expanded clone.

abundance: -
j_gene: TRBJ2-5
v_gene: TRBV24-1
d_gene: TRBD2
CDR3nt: TGTGCCACCAGTAAAGGGACTAGCGGGATTAGAGAGACCCAGTACTTC
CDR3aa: CATSKGTSGIRETQYF

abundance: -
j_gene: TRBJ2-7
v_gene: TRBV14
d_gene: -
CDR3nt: TGTGCCAGCAGCCAAGATCGGCTGTCCGAGCAGTACTTC
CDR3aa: CASSQDRLSEQYF

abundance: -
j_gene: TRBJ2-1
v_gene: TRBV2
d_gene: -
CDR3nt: TGTGCCAGCAGTGAAGTGACTCCCGCCACCCGAGGTGAGCAGTTCTTC
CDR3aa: CASSEVTPATRGEQFF

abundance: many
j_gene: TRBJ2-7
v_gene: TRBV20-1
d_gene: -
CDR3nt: TGCAGTGCTAGAGATCTTAGGGTGGGCAACGAGCAGTACTTC
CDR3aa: CSARDLRVGNEQYF

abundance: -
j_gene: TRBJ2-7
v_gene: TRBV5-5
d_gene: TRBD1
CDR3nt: TGTGCCAGCAGTTCCTCCGGACAGGGCCGCGAGCAGTACTTC
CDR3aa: CASSSSGQGREQYF

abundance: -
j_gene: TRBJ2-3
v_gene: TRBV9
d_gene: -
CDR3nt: TGTGCCAGCAGCGTCTCCCCCTTTGGGAGGGGGCTTACAGATACGCAGTATTTT
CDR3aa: CASSVSPFGRGLTDTQYF

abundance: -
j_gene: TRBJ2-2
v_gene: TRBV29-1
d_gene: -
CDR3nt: TGCAGCGTTAGACATACGAACACCGGGGAGCTGTTTTTT
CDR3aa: CSVRHTNTGELFF

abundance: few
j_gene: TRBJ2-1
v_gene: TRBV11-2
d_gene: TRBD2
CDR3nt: TGTGCCAGCAGCTTATACGCGGGAGGGAACAATGAGCAGTTCTTC
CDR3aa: CASSLYAGGNNEQFF

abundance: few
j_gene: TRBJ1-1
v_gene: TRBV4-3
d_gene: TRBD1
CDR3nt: TGCGCCAGCAGCCCCCGACAGGGCGATGAAGCTTTCTTT
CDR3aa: CASSPRQGDEAFF

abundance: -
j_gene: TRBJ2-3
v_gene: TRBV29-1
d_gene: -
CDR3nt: TGCAGCGTTGAACTTTCAGATACGCAGTATTTT
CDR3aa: CSVELSDTQYF

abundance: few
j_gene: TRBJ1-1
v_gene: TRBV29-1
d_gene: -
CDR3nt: TGCAGCGTTGCCAGGGCCAACACTGAAGCTTTCTTT
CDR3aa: CSVARANTEAFF

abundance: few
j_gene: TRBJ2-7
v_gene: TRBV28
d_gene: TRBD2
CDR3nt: TGTGCCAGCAGGACTAGCGACCCACCCTACGAGCAGTACTTC
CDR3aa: CASRTSDPPYEQYF

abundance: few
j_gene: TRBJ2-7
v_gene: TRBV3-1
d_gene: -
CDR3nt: TGTGCCAGCAGAGGGCAGGGCAACCACTACGAGCAGTACTTC
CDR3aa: CASRGQGNHYEQYF

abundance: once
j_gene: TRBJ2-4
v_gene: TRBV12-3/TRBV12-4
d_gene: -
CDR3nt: TGTGCCAGCACCCTTGGAGGGGCCAAAAACATTCAGTACTTC
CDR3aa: CASTLGGAKNIQYF

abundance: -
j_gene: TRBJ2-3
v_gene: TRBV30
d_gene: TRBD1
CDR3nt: TGTGCCTGGAGTGTCTTATCCGCGACAGGGAGCACAGATACGCAGTATTTT
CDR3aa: CAWSVLSATGSTDTQYF

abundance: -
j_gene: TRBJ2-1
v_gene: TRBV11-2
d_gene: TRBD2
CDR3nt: TGTGCCAGCAGCTCTGCCGGGACTAGCGGGAGGGGTGAGCAGTTCTTC
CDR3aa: CASSSAGTSGRGEQFF

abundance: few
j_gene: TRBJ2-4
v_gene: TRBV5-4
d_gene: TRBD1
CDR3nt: TGTGCCAGCAGTAATGGACAGGGACAGGGGGACATTCAGTACTTC
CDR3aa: CASSNGQGQGDIQYF

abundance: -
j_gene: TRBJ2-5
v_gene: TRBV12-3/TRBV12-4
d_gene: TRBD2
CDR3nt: TGTGCCAGCAGATCGGGACTAGCGGGAGGGCCGGTGACCCAGTACTTC
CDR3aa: CASRSGLAGGPVTQYF

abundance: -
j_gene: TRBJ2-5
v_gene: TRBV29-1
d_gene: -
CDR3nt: TGCAGCGTTGCTTCGGGGACCCAGTACTTC
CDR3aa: CSVASGTQYF

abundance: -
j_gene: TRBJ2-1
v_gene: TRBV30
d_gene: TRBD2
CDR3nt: TGTGCCTGGAGTTGGACTAGCGTGAATGAGCAGTTCTTC
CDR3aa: CAWSWTSVNEQFF

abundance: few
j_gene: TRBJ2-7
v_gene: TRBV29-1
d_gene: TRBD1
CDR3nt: TGCAGCGTTGCCCCGGACAGGGGCGAGCAGTACTTC
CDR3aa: CSVAPDRGEQYF

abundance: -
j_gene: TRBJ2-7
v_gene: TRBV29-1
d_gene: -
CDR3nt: TGCAGCGTTGAATTGTACTCCACCGGCTCCGAGCAGTACTTC
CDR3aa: CSVELYSTGSEQYF

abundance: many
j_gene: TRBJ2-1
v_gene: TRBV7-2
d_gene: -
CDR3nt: TGTGCCAGCAGCTTAGCAGCCCTAACTGCTAGTAGGAATGAGCAGTTCTTC
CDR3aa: CASSLAALTASRNEQFF